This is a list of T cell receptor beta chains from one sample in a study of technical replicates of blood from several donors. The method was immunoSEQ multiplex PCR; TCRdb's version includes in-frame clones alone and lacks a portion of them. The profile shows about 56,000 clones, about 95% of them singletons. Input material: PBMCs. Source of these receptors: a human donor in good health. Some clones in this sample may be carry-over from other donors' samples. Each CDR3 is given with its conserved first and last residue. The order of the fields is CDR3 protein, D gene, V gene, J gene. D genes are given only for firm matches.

CAISESTQGNTEAFF	-	TRBV10-3	TRBJ1-1
CASSMNRGLNTEAFF	TRBD1	TRBV19	TRBJ1-1
CASSQELPGPNYGYTF	-	TRBV4-1	TRBJ1-2
CASSLGVLAGGQQETQYF	TRBD2	TRBV7-8	TRBJ2-5
CASNPGFGGQPQHF	-	TRBV6-1	TRBJ1-5
CASSKDGGQGFVTQYF	TRBD1	TRBV5-5	TRBJ2-3
CASSIGQEGYNEQFF	-	TRBV7-7	TRBJ2-1
CAISLDSNYGYTF	-	TRBV10-3	TRBJ1-2
CASSRGLAGDNEQFF	TRBD2	TRBV18	TRBJ2-1
CASSSGQGPNSPLHF	TRBD1	TRBV7-2	TRBJ1-6
CASSYSSQGSYEQYF	-	TRBV6-5	TRBJ2-7
CASSPWLSGSPLHF	-	TRBV19	TRBJ1-6
CASSQFGYSYNSPLHF	-	TRBV16	TRBJ1-6
CAISESGGHGYTF	-	TRBV10-3	TRBJ1-2
CASSSSVNEQFF	-	TRBV13	TRBJ2-1
CASSQGQGWYEQYF	TRBD1	TRBV5-4	TRBJ2-7
CASSQGRTANTEAFF	-	TRBV4-1	TRBJ1-1
CASSLVFSGTYEQYF	TRBD2	TRBV27	TRBJ2-7
CASSPSPVYYGYTF	-	TRBV7-8	TRBJ1-2
CASSLDTGVGGYTF	TRBD1	TRBV5-1	TRBJ1-2
CASSLVDSGGEADTQYF	TRBD2	TRBV7-2	TRBJ2-3
CASSPSQGEATNEKLFF	-	TRBV4-2	TRBJ1-4
CASSPGVGELFF	-	TRBV6-6	TRBJ2-2
CASSQELAEINIQYF	-	TRBV4-3	TRBJ2-4
CASRIRRDYEQYF	-	TRBV28	TRBJ2-7
CASSLAAGQRNSPLHF	TRBD1	TRBV5-6	TRBJ1-6
CASSQQGIVTDTQYF	-	TRBV2	TRBJ2-3
CASSDPAGKGEQFF	-	TRBV25-1	TRBJ2-1
CASSEEGRGGTEAFF	-	TRBV2	TRBJ1-1
CASSLVLGGSETQYF	TRBD2	TRBV7-9	TRBJ2-5
CASSVEGTSGEVRRGTQYF	TRBD2	TRBV9	TRBJ2-3
CASRPTSTDTQYF	-	TRBV5-6	TRBJ2-3
CASSPRQTTDTQYF	-	TRBV9	TRBJ2-3
CASSSSGGWNSPLHF	-	TRBV6-5	TRBJ1-6
CASSQGVASRYEQYF	-	TRBV5-1	TRBJ2-7
CASSQGDNTEAFF	TRBD1	TRBV7-6	TRBJ1-1
CASSLGRGSDTQYF	-	TRBV5-6	TRBJ2-3
CASSQEARDSPNQPQHF	TRBD1	TRBV4-2	TRBJ1-5
CASSGTGEGTDTQYF	TRBD1	TRBV6-4	TRBJ2-3
CASSLLAGDTNSPLHF	-	TRBV6-5	TRBJ1-6
CASSLNRGQGDQYF	TRBD1	TRBV4-3	TRBJ2-5
CASSSKMGANNEQFF	-	TRBV13	TRBJ2-1
CASSVGIAAYEQYF	-	TRBV9	TRBJ2-7